Listed here is a single T cell receptor beta chain. The CDR3 runs to 15 residues. Germline V gene sequence: CDR1 MNHNY, CDR2 SVGAGI (reference sequence). The J segment lost 7 bases and the V segment lost 4 bases, leaving 7 bases of the junction unmatched. This specimen belongs to a study of OX40 agonist ivuxolimab in advanced cancers. The table came from immunoSEQ multiplex PCR; TCRdb's copy has only in-frame clones and leaves some out. The sample lists 20,000 to 25,000 clones, about 73% occurring once. The clonotype was recovered from an adult with an advanced solid tumor such as melanoma, head and neck, liver or kidney cancer. The chain uses TRBV6-6 and TRBJ2-5; 12 nucleotides match TRBD1. The source material was CD4+ or CD8+ T cells sorted from blood, sampled in a trial of the OX40 agonist ivuxolimab. CDR3 sequence: CASSSGTGGVGTQYF. The DNA of the CDR3 is TGTGCCAGCAGTTCCGGGACAGGGGGCGTCGGGACCCAGTACTTC.